Presented here are 7 T cell receptor beta chains from one specimen sequenced in a study of blood T cell repertoires in COVID-19. Profiled with immunoSEQ multiplex PCR; TCRdb holds only in-frame clones, not every one. The table lists roughly 120,000 clones, over 75% of them singletons. Sequencing was done on a sample of peripheral blood. The origin of the receptors is a man older than 75 with acute or convalescent COVID-19.

The V gene is TRBV23-1, the J gene TRBJ1-3; 9 bases are shared with TRBD1. TRBV23-1 counts as an open reading frame of uncertain function. V lost 3 bases and J lost 2; bases outside the gene matches: 11. The CDR3 covers 18 residues. Here the CDR3 reads CASSQRPGQGKTGNTIYF. The CDR3 region has the DNA TGCGCCAGCAGTCAGCGACCGGGACAGGGAAAAACTGGAAACACCATATATTTT.

The chain combines TRBV14 with TRBJ2-3; 14 bases line up with TRBD2. CDR3 length: 16 amino acids. Germline CDR1 is SGHDN and CDR2 is FVKESK. J gave up 6 bases and V 5 bases, and 7 bases lay outside the gene matches. CDR3 sequence reads: CASSSGLAGAWDTQYF. The CDR3 bases are TGTGCCAGCAGCTCGGGACTAGCGGGAGCTTGGGATACGCAGTATTTT.

The V call is TRBV24-1, the J call TRBJ2-1, with a weak D call TRBD2 (5 bases). With 7 bases removed from V and 6 bases from J, the gap between germline ends came to 18 bases. This CDR3 has 15 amino acids. CDR1 and CDR2 (germline): KGHDR, SFDVKD. This CDR3 is CATRAPGQGGNEQFF. CDR3 sequence (DNA): TGTGCCACCAGGGCCCCGGGTCAAGGAGGCAATGAGCAGTTCTTC.

In this sample, this clone turned up once. The chain has TRBV6-2 or TRBV6-3 and TRBJ1-5; 10 positions agree with TRBD1. Germline V gene sequence: CDR1 MNHEY, CDR2 SVGEGT. The junction had 4 bases not matched to a gene; V was cut back by 4 bases and J by 1 base. The CDR3 loop spans 16 amino acids. The DNA of the CDR3 is TGTGCCAGCAGTTCGAGACAGGGGGCGAGCAATCAGCCCCAGCATTTT. It specifies CASSSRQGASNQPQHF.

Only a few counts were recorded for this clone. The chain links TRBV4-3 to TRBJ2-1, with D possibly TRBD1 on 7 matching bases. Trimming left V 0 bases short and J 9 bases short, with 18 bases between. Germline lookup yields CDR1 LGHNA and CDR2 YSLEER. The CDR3 consists of 16 residues. CDR3 coding DNA: TGCGCCAGCAGCCAAGAGCGGGACAGTATATGGCCTGAGCAGTTCTTC. Its protein product is CASSQERDSIWPEQFF.

The CDR3 loop is CASTLAGVTGELFF. The CDR3 DNA is TGTGCCAGCACGCTAGCGGGAGTCACCGGGGAGCTGTTTTTT. The gene calls are TRBV2 and TRBJ2-2; 10 bases are shared with TRBD2. The junction had 3 bases not matched to a gene; V was cut back by 7 bases and J by 4 bases. Germline assignment: CDR1 SNHLY and CDR2 FYNNEI. CDR3 size: 14 residues. Variable domain in full (rest from reference TRBV2 and TRBJ2-2): EPEVTQTPSHQVTQMGQEVILRCVPISNHLYFYWYRQILGQKVEFLVSFYNNEISEKSEIFDDQFSVERPDGSNFTLKIRSTKLEDSAMYFCASTLAGVTGELFFGEGSRLTVL.

In this sample, this clone turned up once. This sequence joins TRBV18 and TRBJ2-5, with a weak D call TRBD1 (6 bases). The V end was cut by 3 bases, the J end by 4 bases, with 12 bases between. CDR1 is KGHSH, CDR2 LQKENI, per germline. The CDR3 runs 14 residues. The CDR3 spells CASSPPTGVETQYF. The DNA for the CDR3 is TGTGCCAGCTCACCCCCGACAGGCGTAGAGACCCAGTACTTC.